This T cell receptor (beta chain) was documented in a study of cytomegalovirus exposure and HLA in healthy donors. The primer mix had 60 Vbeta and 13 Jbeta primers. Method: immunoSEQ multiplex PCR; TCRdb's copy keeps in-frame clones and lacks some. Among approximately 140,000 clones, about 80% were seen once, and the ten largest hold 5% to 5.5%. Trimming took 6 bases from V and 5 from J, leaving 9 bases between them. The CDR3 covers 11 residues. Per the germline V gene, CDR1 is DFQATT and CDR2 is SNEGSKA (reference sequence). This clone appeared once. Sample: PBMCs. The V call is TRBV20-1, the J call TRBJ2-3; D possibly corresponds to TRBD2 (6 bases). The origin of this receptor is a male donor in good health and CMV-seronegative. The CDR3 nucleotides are TGCAGTGCCGGAGGGAGAGATACGCAGTATTTT. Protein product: CSAGGRDTQYF.